A single sample gave rise to the 32 T cell receptor beta chains below, sequenced in a study of neurological immune-mediated disorders. TCRdb re-analysed the 5' RACE reads in MiXCR, keeping a single row per CDR3 protein. The sample lists roughly 56,000 distinct CDR3 sequences, about 3.3% occurring once. The sequencing sample was made of PBMCs. The receptors shown here come from a woman aged 55-70 years with multiple sclerosis.

This clonotype occurred many times. The chain employs TRBV20-1 and TRBJ2-7; no definite D call. Germline V gives CDR1 DFQATT, CDR2 SNEGSKA (reference sequence). The CDR3 consists of 12 residues. The V end was cut by 6 bases, the J end by 6 bases, with 15 bases between. The CDR3 DNA is TGCAGTGCCACCCTGGTTTTCTCCGAGCAGTACTTC. Its protein is CSATLVFSEQYF.

In this sample, this clonotype turned up many times. This chain joins TRBV7-2 and TRBJ2-3; D not certain. Trimming removed 2 bases from V and 3 bases from J, with 12 bases in between. The length of the CDR3 is 15 residues. From germline, CDR1 is SGHTA and CDR2 FQGNSA. This CDR3 is CASSLYAPLTDTQYF. The CDR3 nucleotides are TGTGCCAGCAGCTTATACGCCCCTTTGACAGATACGCAGTATTTT. Supplemented by reference TRBV7-2 and TRBJ2-3, the full variable domain reads GAGVSQSPSNKVTEKGKDVELRCDPISGHTALYWYRQSLGQGLEFLIYFQGNSAPDKSGLPSDRFSAERTGGSVSTLTIQRTQQEDSAVYLCASSLYAPLTDTQYFGPGTRLTVL.

Many counts were recorded for this clonotype. This rearrangement joins TRBV19 to TRBJ2-1; 8 bases are shared with TRBD1. Germline V gene sequence: CDR1 LNHDA, CDR2 SQIVND (reference sequence). With V trimmed by 4 bases and J by 7 bases, 6 bases remained unmatched. The CDR3 runs 14 residues. Here the CDR3 reads CASSRTGSVNEQFF. CDR3 sequence (DNA): TGTGCCAGTAGTAGGACAGGGTCCGTAAATGAGCAGTTCTTC. The entire variable domain, with the rest obtained from reference TRBV19 and TRBJ2-1, is as follows: DGGITQSPKYLFRKEGQNVTLSCEQNLNHDAMYWYRQDPGQGLRLIYYSQIVNDFQKGDIAEGYSVSREKKESFPLTVTSAQKNPTAFYLCASSRTGSVNEQFFGPGTRLTVL.

This clonotype has a count of ten or more. The chain employs TRBV20-1 and TRBJ1-5; maybe TRBD1 (6 bases). The CDR3 is 15 residues long. Trimming removed 4 bases at V and 6 bases at J, with 19 bases between. Germline assignment: CDR1 DFQATT and CDR2 SNEGSKA (reference sequence). The CDR3 sequence: CSAIKIRGASQPQHF. CDR3 bases: TGCAGTGCTATAAAAATTAGGGGGGCAAGTCAGCCCCAGCATTTT.

At least ten counts were recorded for this clonotype. The chain's CDR3 is CASSYRDFRGYTF. CDR3 in DNA: TGTGCCAGCAGCTACAGGGACTTTCGTGGCTACACCTTC. This chain uses TRBV7-2 with TRBJ1-2; perhaps TRBD1 as D (6 bases). In germline, CDR1 is SGHTA, CDR2 FQGNSA. The germline V and J ends were trimmed by 4 bases and 7 bases, with 13 bases remaining between them. This CDR3 spans 13 amino acids.

This clonotype has ten or more counts. V is TRBV27 and J is TRBJ2-3, with TRBD2 as a possible D gene (6 bases). CDR3 length: 22 amino acids. Trimming removed 0 bases from V and 0 bases from J, with 28 bases in between. CDR1 and CDR2 (germline): MNHEY, SMNVEV (reference sequence). Here the CDR3 DNA reads TGTGCCAGCAGTTTATCGGGGTATCAGGCGGGGAGGCCAGGCCGTAGCACAGATACGCAGTATTTT. Translation: CASSLSGYQAGRPGRSTDTQYF.

This clonotype was detected many times. The J gene is TRBJ2-7, the V gene TRBV12-3 or TRBV12-4, with unresolved D. With 3 bases removed from V and 3 bases from J, the gap between germline ends came to 9 bases. The CDR3 consists of 13 residues. The CDR3 loop is CASSLGHIYEQYF. The CDR3 nucleotides are TGTGCCAGCAGTTTGGGCCACATCTACGAGCAGTACTTC.

This clonotype occurred many times. The rearrangement joins TRBV10-2 to TRBJ2-2; 8 bases line up with TRBD2. There are 16 residues in the CDR3. From germline, CDR1 is WSHSY and CDR2 SAAADI. J lost 3 bases, V lost 9 bases, and 12 bases had no gene match. CDR3 nucleotide sequence: TGCGCCAGTCGGCCGCCGGGGGGGCTCGACACCGGGGAGCTGTTTTTT. It specifies CASRPPGGLDTGELFF.

This clonotype was counted at least ten times. CDR3 loop: CSAPGTVSNQPQHF. CDR3 bases: TGCAGTGCTCCGGGGACAGTTAGCAATCAGCCCCAGCATTTT. The chain carries TRBV20-1 and TRBJ1-5, with TRBD1 identical over 7 bases. CDR1 and CDR2 from the germline V gene are DFQATT and SNEGSKA (reference sequence). The CDR3 spans 14 residues. Trimming at V came to 5 bases and at J to 0 bases, leaving 4 bases not matched to a gene.

In its sample, this clonotype was seen many times. This sequence joins TRBV20-1 and TRBJ2-4, with D tentatively TRBD1 or TRBD2 (6 bases each). The CDR3 has 13 residues. V gave up 7 bases and J gave up 5 bases, with 15 bases separating them. Germline CDR1 is DFQATT and CDR2 is SNEGSKA (reference sequence). The CDR3 reads CSVEGGHQNIQYF. Written as DNA, the CDR3 is TGCAGTGTTGAAGGGGGGCACCAAAACATTCAGTACTTC.

This clonotype was detected ten times or more. The chain links TRBV6-6 to TRBJ1-2; 9 bases match TRBD1. Germline loops: CDR1 MNHNY, CDR2 SVGAGI (reference sequence). The CDR3 is 17 amino acids. V gave up 2 bases and J gave up 6 bases; unmatched junction bases: 13. Here the CDR3 DNA reads TGTGCCAGCAGTTACGGGGTCCCGGGACAGGGTATCCATGGCTACACCTTC. Its translation is CASSYGVPGQGIHGYTF.

Ten or more counts support this clonotype. V and J are TRBV6-5 and TRBJ2-7; TRBD1 matches at 10 bases. Germline V gene lookup returns CDR1 MNHEY and CDR2 SVGAGI. Trimming cost V 6 bases and J 2 bases; bases outside gene matches: 7. CDR3 length equals 15 residues. Here the CDR3 reads CASSHKDRGTYEQYF. The CDR3 DNA reads as TGTGCCAGCAGCCACAAGGACAGGGGGACCTACGAGCAGTACTTC.

There are many counts of this clonotype. The rearrangement links TRBV5-1 to TRBJ1-4; D not certain. CDR1 is SGHRS and CDR2 is YFSETQ in the germline V gene. The CDR3 totals 13 residues. The V gene lost 0 bases and the J gene lost 5 bases, with 5 bases spanning the gap. The CDR3 here is CASSLDQNEKLFF. The CDR3 DNA follows: TGCGCCAGCAGCTTGGACCAAAATGAAAAACTGTTTTTT.

This clonotype was recorded many times. The chain links TRBV20-1 to TRBJ2-5, with D maybe TRBD2 (6 bases). The CDR3 totals 12 residues. Per the germline V gene, CDR1 is DFQATT and CDR2 is SNEGSKA (reference sequence). V gave up 3 bases and J gave up 2 bases, with 7 bases separating them. CDR3 DNA: TGCAGTGCTAGCGGGGGACAAGAGACCCAGTACTTC. This gives the protein CSASGGQETQYF.

This clonotype was observed a handful of times. This sequence joins TRBV7-9 and TRBJ2-7; D might be TRBD2 (6 bases). CDR1 SEHNR and CDR2 FQNEAQ come from the germline V gene (reference sequence). CDR3 length: 14 residues. Between the trimmed V and J ends, which lost 5 bases and 2 bases, there was a span of 13 bases. CDR3 sequence (DNA): TGTGCCAGCAGCGGGGGGACGGCAGCCTACGAGCAGTACTTC. This codes for CASSGGTAAYEQYF.

In this sample, this clonotype turned up many times. V and J are TRBV12-3 or TRBV12-4 and TRBJ1-4; D unclear. CDR3 size: 16 residues. Trimming took 6 bases from V and 4 from J, leaving 18 bases between them. The CDR3 here is CASSRGSQILNEKLFF. CDR3 in DNA: TGTGCCAGCAGCCGCGGGTCACAAATACTTAATGAAAAACTGTTTTTT.

This clonotype occurred many times. J is TRBJ2-1 and V is TRBV10-3, with 9 bases lining up with TRBD2. This CDR3 region has 14 residues. Losses at the gene ends were 8 bases for V and 7 bases for J; bases not matched to a gene: 9. Germline V gene data show CDR1 as ENHRY and CDR2 as SYGVKD. This CDR3 is CAIGLASGKNEQFF. The CDR3 DNA is TGTGCCATCGGCTTGGCTAGCGGGAAAAATGAGCAGTTCTTC.

This clonotype was seen ten or more times. CDR3 coding DNA: TGCGCCAGCAGCTTGACAGGTCCGGTTAATTCACCCCTCCACTTT. Translated: CASSLTGPVNSPLHF. The chain links TRBV5-1 to TRBJ1-6; D is possibly TRBD1 (5 bases). Germline CDR1 is SGHRS and CDR2 is YFSETQ. CDR3 length equals 15 residues. V was pared by 1 base and J by 6 bases, with 11 bases between.

This clonotype was counted ten times or more. The chain carries TRBV7-2 and TRBJ1-2; perhaps TRBD1 as D (5 bases). The CDR3 length is 15 residues. The V and J ends lost 5 bases and 4 bases respectively, with 17 bases between them. Germline CDR1 SGHTA, CDR2 FQGNSA. The DNA for the CDR3 is TGTGCCAGCAGCCGTCTACCCCAGGGATCCTATGGCTACACCTTC. It is translated as CASSRLPQGSYGYTF.

The table lists this clonotype with many counts. This rearrangement joins TRBV27 to TRBJ1-2; D is unresolved. This CDR3 region has 14 residues. V was shortened by 0 bases and J by 1 base, with 6 bases between the two germline ends. Germline CDR1 MNHEY, CDR2 SMNVEV (reference sequence). The CDR3 sequence is CASSLSGLNYGYTF. In DNA, the CDR3 is TGTGCCAGCAGTTTATCCGGGCTTAACTATGGCTACACCTTC.

The sample holds many counts of this clonotype. The chain is built from TRBV5-1 and TRBJ2-1; 11 nucleotides agree with TRBD2. The CDR3 length is 16 residues. CDR1 and CDR2 from the germline V gene are SGHRS and YFSETQ. Trimming removed 2 bases from V and 0 bases from J; junction bases left unmatched: 1. The CDR3 DNA is TGCGCCAGCAGCTTTCTAGCGGGAGGCTCCTACAATGAGCAGTTCTTC. Its protein is CASSFLAGGSYNEQFF. Full variable domain (rest looked up from reference TRBV5-1 and TRBJ2-1): KAGVTQTPRYLIKTRGQQVTLSCSPISGHRSVSWYQQTPGQGLQFLFEYFSETQRNKGNFPGRFSGRQFSNSRSEMNVSTLELGDSALYLCASSFLAGGSYNEQFFGPGTRLTVL.

Comment on this clonotype: A much larger clonotype is one base distant, so this may be a read error. The chain has TRBV29-1 and TRBJ1-2, with 10 bases fitting TRBD1. Trimming took 7 bases from V and 8 from J; bases not matched to a gene: 7. The CDR3 is 12 residues long. From germline, CDR1 is SQVTM and CDR2 ANQGSEA. This chain's CDR3 is CSDVDRGLGYTF. The CDR3 DNA reads TGCAGCGACGTTGACAGGGGGCTCGGCTACACCTTC.

This clonotype was observed a handful of times. This chain uses TRBV18 with TRBJ2-7; no clear D gene. This CDR3 spans 14 amino acids. Looked up from germline, CDR1 is KGHSH and CDR2 is LQKENI. Trimming removed 1 base at V and 6 bases at J, with 13 bases between. The CDR3 region has the DNA TGTGCCAGCTCACCACAGGGTCGTGGATCCGAGCAGTACTTC. Encoded protein: CASSPQGRGSEQYF.

Ten or more counts support this clonotype. The rearrangement uses TRBV24-1 and TRBJ2-7; 7 bases agree with TRBD2. V was clipped by 6 bases and J by 2 bases; unmatched bases: 3. CDR3 size: 13 residues. Germline values: CDR1 KGHDR, CDR2 SFDVKD. The CDR3 DNA follows: TGTGCCACCAGTTCTAGCGGAACCTACGAGCAGTACTTC. Its protein product is CATSSSGTYEQYF.

This clonotype has a count of ten or more. This chain connects TRBV3-1 to TRBJ2-3; 11 nucleotides agree with TRBD2. After removal of 7 bases from V and 4 bases from J, the junction contained 13 bases not matched to a gene. Germline lookup yields CDR1 LGHDT and CDR2 YNNKEL (reference sequence). The CDR3 is 17 residues long. CDR3: CASMRTTSGSGADTQYF. The CDR3 DNA is TGTGCCAGCATGCGGACAACTAGCGGGAGTGGGGCAGATACGCAGTATTTT.

This clonotype showed up many times. The J gene is TRBJ2-5, the V gene TRBV18; D perhaps matches TRBD2 (5 bases). Germline assignment: CDR1 KGHSH and CDR2 LQKENI. This CDR3 contains 13 residues. V gave up 3 bases and J gave up 0 bases, with 5 bases separating them. The CDR3 loop reads CASSPEDQETQYF. The CDR3 region has the DNA TGTGCCAGCTCACCGGAGGACCAAGAGACCCAGTACTTC.

In this sample, this clonotype turned up a few times. The chain is built from TRBV11-2 and TRBJ2-7, with 11 bases lining up with TRBD2. The germline gives CDR1 SGHAT, CDR2 FQNNGV. After removal of 0 bases from V and 2 bases from J, the junction contained 6 bases not matched to a gene. CDR3 length: 17 residues. DNA for the CDR3: TGTGCCAGCAGCTTAGAACCCGGGACTAGCGGAACCTACGAGCAGTACTTC. Protein sequence: CASSLEPGTSGTYEQYF.

This clonotype occurred many times. The chain couples TRBV20-1 to TRBJ2-7, with TRBD1 as a possible D gene (5 bases). Trimming stripped 7 bases from V and 6 bases from J, with 19 bases between. The germline CDR1 and CDR2 sequences are DFQATT and SNEGSKA (reference sequence). CDR3 length: 13 amino acids. This CDR3 reads CSGRKGHPSEQYF. CDR3 in DNA: TGCAGTGGGAGAAAAGGACACCCGTCCGAGCAGTACTTC.

The table lists this clonotype with many counts. J is TRBJ2-1 and V is TRBV6-1; TRBD1 might be the D (7 bases). Germline V gene sequence: CDR1 MNHNS, CDR2 SASEGT. This CDR3 is built from 14 residues. Trimming stripped 8 bases from V and 0 bases from J, with 11 bases between. The CDR3 is CASGGTVSYNEQFF. As DNA, the CDR3 is TGTGCCAGCGGCGGGACAGTCTCCTACAATGAGCAGTTCTTC.

This clonotype showed up many times. The V call is TRBV2, the J call TRBJ2-3; no clear D. This CDR3 is 12 amino acids long. V dropped 2 bases and J dropped 8 bases, with 8 bases sitting between them. CDR1 is SNHLY, CDR2 FYNNEI, per germline. CDR3 sequence reads: CASSESGGTQYF. The CDR3 DNA follows: TGTGCCAGCAGTGAATCTGGTGGTACGCAGTATTTT. The variable domain in full, completed from reference TRBV2 and TRBJ2-3, reads EPEVTQTPSHQVTQMGQEVILRCVPISNHLYFYWYRQILGQKVEFLVSFYNNEISEKSEIFDDQFSVERPDGSNFTLKIRSTKLEDSAMYFCASSESGGTQYFGPGTRLTVL.

This clonotype appeared many times. J is TRBJ1-5 and V is TRBV5-5; 9 bases fit TRBD1. The trim removed 1 base at V and 7 bases at J, leaving 6 bases unmatched. Germline CDR1 is SGHKS and CDR2 is YYEKEE (reference sequence). The CDR3 contains 15 residues. In nucleotides, the CDR3 is TGTGCCAGCAGCTTGTACAGGGGGCCTGAACAGCCCCAGCATTTT. This encodes CASSLYRGPEQPQHF.

This clonotype appeared many times. This sequence joins TRBV9 and TRBJ2-6; 12 positions match TRBD1. After removal of 0 bases from V and 2 bases from J, the junction contained 6 bases not matched to a gene. CDR1 SGDLS and CDR2 YYNGEE come from the germline V gene. This CDR3 spans 19 amino acids. The CDR3 is CASSVAGDRGHTGANVLTF. The CDR3 DNA sequence: TGTGCCAGCAGCGTAGCTGGGGACAGGGGGCATACTGGGGCCAACGTCCTGACTTTC.